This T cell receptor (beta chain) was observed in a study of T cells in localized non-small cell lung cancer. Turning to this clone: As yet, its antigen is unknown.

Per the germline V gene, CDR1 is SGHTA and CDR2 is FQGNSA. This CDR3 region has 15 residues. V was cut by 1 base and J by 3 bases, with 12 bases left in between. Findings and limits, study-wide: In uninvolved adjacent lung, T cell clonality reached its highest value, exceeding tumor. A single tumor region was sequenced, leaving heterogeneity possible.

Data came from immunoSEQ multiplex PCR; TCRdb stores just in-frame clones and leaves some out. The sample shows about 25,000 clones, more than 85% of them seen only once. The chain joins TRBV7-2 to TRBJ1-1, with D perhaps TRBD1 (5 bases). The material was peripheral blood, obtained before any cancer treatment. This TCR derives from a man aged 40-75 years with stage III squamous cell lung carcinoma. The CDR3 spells CASSLVGTEYTEAFF. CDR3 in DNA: TGTGCCAGCAGCTTAGTTGGGACGGAGTACACTGAAGCTTTCTTT. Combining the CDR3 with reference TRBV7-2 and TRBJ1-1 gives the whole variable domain GAGVSQSPSNKVTEKGKDVELRCDPISGHTALYWYRQSLGQGLEFLIYFQGNSAPDKSGLPSDRFSAERTGGSVSTLTIQRTQQEDSAVYLCASSLVGTEYTEAFFGQGTRLTVV.